The next 27 T cell receptor beta chains were all read from a single sample in a study of cytomegalovirus exposure and HLA in healthy donors. Profiling relied on immunoSEQ multiplex PCR, and the TCRdb table lists in-frame clones only, not all of them. In the table there are under 200,000 clones, 81% of which are singletons. The sequenced material came from PBMCs. The receptors derive from a young woman in good health and CMV-seronegative.

V gene TRBV10-3 combines with J gene TRBJ1-2; D remains ambiguous. V lost 3 bases to trimming and J lost 4 bases, with 24 bases between them. Germline-derived CDR1 and CDR2 are ENHRY and SYGVKD. The CDR3 is 18 residues long. The CDR3 sequence is CAISEGSFAGRRGYGYTF. As DNA, the CDR3 is TGTGCCATCAGTGAAGGTTCGTTCGCGGGAAGAAGAGGCTATGGCTACACCTTC.

V is TRBV4-1 and J is TRBJ2-7, with 7 bases aligning to TRBD2. The V gene end was trimmed by 3 bases and the J gene end by 1 base; junction bases not matched to a gene: 9. CDR3 length equals 16 residues. Germline CDR1 and CDR2: MGHRA and YSYEKL. The CDR3 region is CASSHETGGTSYEQYF. CDR3 coding DNA: TGCGCCAGCAGCCATGAAACGGGGGGAACTTCCTACGAGCAGTACTTC.

The chain has TRBV27 and TRBJ1-5; D call uncertain. CDR1 MNHEY and CDR2 SMNVEV come from the germline V gene (reference sequence). The CDR3 contains 15 residues. Trimming took off 4 bases at V and 0 bases at J, with 10 bases between the two ends. CDR3 coding DNA: TGTGCCAGCAGTTCATTCCAGGATAGCAATCAGCCCCAGCATTTT. This codes for CASSSFQDSNQPQHF.

This clone was picked up a small number of times. The J gene is TRBJ2-7, the V gene TRBV20-1, with D tentatively TRBD1 (5 bases). Germline V gives CDR1 DFQATT, CDR2 SNEGSKA (reference sequence). The V end was cut by 8 bases, the J end by 5 bases, with 10 bases between. The CDR3 contains 10 residues. The CDR3, as DNA: TGCAGTACAGGTTACGACGAGCAGTACTTC. It encodes CSTGYDEQYF.

V and J are TRBV27 and TRBJ1-2; possible D gene TRBD1, 6 bases. The CDR3 length is 13 residues. With 3 bases removed from V and 3 bases from J, the gap between germline ends came to 8 bases. Per germline, CDR1 MNHEY and CDR2 SMNVEV (reference sequence). CDR3 nucleotides: TGTGCCAGCAGTTTGGACAGCTACTATGGCTACACCTTC. It specifies CASSLDSYYGYTF.

The chain joins TRBV4-1 to TRBJ1-1; D perhaps matches TRBD1 (6 bases). CDR3 size: 14 residues. Germline assignment: CDR1 MGHRA and CDR2 YSYEKL. Trimming shortened V by 0 bases and J by 1 base, and 6 bases separated the two germline ends. The CDR3 DNA follows: TGCGCCAGCAGCCAAGACAGGGGGAACACTGAAGCTTTCTTT. Amino acid sequence: CASSQDRGNTEAFF.

The chain couples TRBV25-1 to TRBJ1-1, with 7 bases fitting TRBD1. V trimming: 1 base; J trimming: 2 bases; junction bases outside the gene matches: 4. Germline V gene data show CDR1 as MGHDK and CDR2 as SYGVNS. CDR3 length: 15 residues. The CDR3, as DNA: TGTGCCAGCAGTGAATTACGGGACAGAAACACTGAAGCTTTCTTT. This codes for CASSELRDRNTEAFF.

V gene TRBV5-1 combines with J gene TRBJ2-7; tentatively, D is TRBD1 (6 bases). This CDR3 contains 14 residues. V was clipped by 0 bases and J by 6 bases, with 13 bases between them. In germline, CDR1 is SGHRS, CDR2 YFSETQ. CDR3 nucleotide sequence: TGCGCCAGCAGCTTGGGCTACAGGGCCGTCGAGCAGTACTTC. This gives the protein CASSLGYRAVEQYF.

V is TRBV9 and J is TRBJ1-5; 7 bases fit TRBD1. The germline gives CDR1 SGDLS, CDR2 YYNGEE. V shed 4 bases, J shed 5 bases, and the junction held 6 bases outside the gene matches. The CDR3 is 14 amino acids. The CDR3 DNA reads as TGTGCCAGCAGCCCACGGGACAGCCATCAGCCCCAGCATTTT. Its protein is CASSPRDSHQPQHF.

This clone was seen only a few times. This sequence joins TRBV5-4 and TRBJ2-5, with 10 nucleotides matching TRBD2. Germline values: CDR1 SGHNT, CDR2 YYREEE (reference sequence). This CDR3 is 15 amino acids long. V shed 1 base, J shed 1 base, and the junction held 1 base outside the gene matches. CDR3 amino acids: CASSLTSGVQETQYF. CDR3 bases: TGTGCCAGCAGCTTGACTAGCGGGGTCCAAGAGACCCAGTACTTC.

V gene TRBV27 combines with J gene TRBJ1-5; perhaps TRBD1 as D (5 bases). Germline lookup yields CDR1 MNHEY and CDR2 SMNVEV (reference sequence). The ends were cut back, 8 bases at V and 2 bases at J, with 10 bases in the middle. This CDR3 has 13 residues. DNA for the CDR3: TGTGCCAGCGGGTGGGGGGGCAATCAGCCCCAGCATTTT. It encodes CASGWGGNQPQHF.

As concerns this clone: Within the sample, other DNA sequences also encode this same CDR3. This rearrangement joins TRBV9 to TRBJ2-5; weak D call: TRBD1 (5 bases). Germline V lookup: CDR1 SGDLS, CDR2 YYNGEE. The CDR3 has 14 amino acids. V was trimmed by 0 bases and J by 2 bases, leaving 8 bases between them. The CDR3 sequence is CASSVATGQETQYF. The CDR3 nucleotides read TGTGCCAGCAGCGTAGCTACAGGTCAAGAGACCCAGTACTTC. The full variable domain, its missing parts supplied by reference TRBV9 and TRBJ2-5, is DSGVTQTPKHLITATGQRVTLRCSPRSGDLSVYWYQQSLDQGLQFLIQYYNGEERAKGNILERFSAQQFPDLHSELNLSSLELGDSALYFCASSVATGQETQYFGPGTRLLVL.

This clone was seen a handful of times. This chain links TRBV18 with TRBJ2-7; D remains ambiguous. This CDR3 is 11 amino acids long. Germline CDR1 and CDR2: KGHSH and LQKENI. The germline V and J ends were trimmed by 5 bases and 2 bases, with 4 bases remaining between them. The DNA of the CDR3 is TGTGCCAGCTCAAGCCCCTACGAGCAGTACTTC. It translates to CASSSPYEQYF. Together with reference TRBV18 and TRBJ2-7, the CDR3 gives the full variable domain: NAGVMQNPRHLVRRRGQEARLRCSPMKGHSHVYWYRQLPEEGLKFMVYLQKENIIDESGMPKERFSAEFPKEGPSILRIQQVVRGDSAAYFCASSSPYEQYFGPGTRLTVT.

The chain combines TRBV18 with TRBJ2-7; D might be TRBD1 (6 bases). The CDR3 contains 14 residues. CDR1 and CDR2 (germline): KGHSH, LQKENI. Trimming cost V 2 bases and J 6 bases, with 14 bases left between them. Written as DNA, the CDR3 is TGTGCCAGCTCACCAGATACAGGGTTTCGCGAGCAGTACTTC. This encodes CASSPDTGFREQYF. The complete variable domain, with remaining parts taken from reference TRBV18 and TRBJ2-7, reads NAGVMQNPRHLVRRRGQEARLRCSPMKGHSHVYWYRQLPEEGLKFMVYLQKENIIDESGMPKERFSAEFPKEGPSILRIQQVVRGDSAAYFCASSPDTGFREQYFGPGTRLTVT.

The chain joins TRBV5-1 to TRBJ1-1; D call uncertain. The V and J ends lost 0 bases and 0 bases respectively, with 9 bases between them. Germline assignment: CDR1 SGHRS and CDR2 YFSETQ. The CDR3 has 15 residues. This CDR3 is CASSLDPGMNTEAFF. The CDR3 coding sequence is TGCGCCAGCAGCTTGGATCCGGGGATGAACACTGAAGCTTTCTTT.

The chain uses TRBV6-1 and TRBJ2-7; D perhaps matches TRBD2 (5 bases). Germline CDR1 and CDR2: MNHNS and SASEGT. The CDR3 runs 14 residues. Deletions cut 5 bases from V and 4 bases from J, with 15 bases between. CDR3 DNA: TGTGCCAGCAGTCAGCGGAGCCCACCTTACGAGCAGTACTTC. It specifies CASSQRSPPYEQYF.

This clone has more than one count but fewer than ten. V and J are TRBV6-5 and TRBJ1-1, with D maybe TRBD1 (6 bases). V was trimmed by 2 bases and J by 6 bases, leaving 7 bases between them. The germline CDR1 and CDR2 sequences are MNHEY and SVGAGI. CDR3 length: 12 residues. CDR3 nucleotides: TGTGCCAGCAGTTACGAGGGGGCTGAAGCTTTCTTT. This encodes CASSYEGAEAFF.

The chain combines TRBV19 with TRBJ2-3, with 10 bases matching TRBD1. Germline values: CDR1 LNHDA, CDR2 SQIVND (reference sequence). The CDR3 runs 16 residues. V lost 7 bases and J lost 6; bases outside the gene matches: 13. This chain's CDR3 is CASTRQGQGPADTQYF. The CDR3 region has the DNA TGTGCCAGTACCCGACAGGGACAGGGGCCGGCGGATACGCAGTATTTT.

This clone has a handful of counts. The chain employs TRBV14 and TRBJ1-2, with D perhaps matching TRBD1 (5 bases). The CDR3 is 16 amino acids. V lost 0 bases, J lost 3 bases, and 14 bases lay in between. Germline V lookup: CDR1 SGHDN, CDR2 FVKESK. CDR3 region: CASSQDRRGRYYGYTF. The CDR3, as DNA: TGTGCCAGCAGCCAAGATAGGAGGGGCCGCTACTATGGCTACACCTTC.

This chain joins TRBV11-2 and TRBJ2-7, with 7 nucleotides matching TRBD1. After removal of 5 bases from V and 0 bases from J, the junction contained 7 bases not matched to a gene. This CDR3 contains 15 residues. Germline lookup yields CDR1 SGHAT and CDR2 FQNNGV. This CDR3 is CASSRDRLSSYEQYF. The CDR3 DNA reads TGTGCCAGCAGCCGGGACAGACTAAGCTCCTACGAGCAGTACTTC.

CDR3 sequence (DNA): TGTGCCAGCAGGCCCGACAGGAACACTGAAGCTTTCTTT. It yields the protein CASRPDRNTEAFF. The chain has TRBV6-5 and TRBJ1-1; a possible D gene is TRBD1 (5 bases). V lost 6 bases, J lost 1 base, and 9 bases lay in between. The CDR3 is 13 amino acids. In germline, CDR1 is MNHEY, CDR2 SVGAGI.

V is TRBV5-1 and J is TRBJ2-5, with TRBD2 identical over 9 bases. Germline CDR1 and CDR2: SGHRS and YFSETQ. The ends lost 1 base at V and 1 base at J; junction bases unmatched: 5. The CDR3 runs 16 residues. As DNA, the CDR3 is TGCGCCAGCAGCTTGACGACTAGCGGAGCCCAAGAGACCCAGTACTTC. This translates into CASSLTTSGAQETQYF.

The chain links TRBV18 to TRBJ2-5, with 9 bases that match TRBD2. The germline gives CDR1 KGHSH, CDR2 LQKENI. V lost 0 bases, J lost 6 bases, and 2 bases stayed unmatched. CDR3 length equals 14 residues. The CDR3 protein is CASSPPAGGQTQYF. The CDR3 coding sequence is TGTGCCAGCTCACCACCAGCGGGGGGTCAGACCCAGTACTTC.

The rearrangement uses TRBV4-1 and TRBJ1-1; D ambiguous. The germline CDR1 and CDR2 sequences are MGHRA and YSYEKL. The CDR3 totals 16 residues. V was shortened by 4 bases and J by 2 bases, with 17 bases between the two germline ends. For the CDR3, the DNA is TGCGCCAGCAGCCCCCAAAGCGGGATCCTTAACACTGAAGCTTTCTTT. It encodes CASSPQSGILNTEAFF.

This clone has a single count. The rearrangement uses TRBV7-6 and TRBJ2-3; D perhaps matches TRBD2 (5 bases). The germline V and J ends were trimmed by 7 bases and 1 base, with 9 bases remaining between them. The CDR3 is 13 amino acids. CDR1 is SGHVS, CDR2 FNYEAQ, per germline. In DNA, the CDR3 is TGTGCCAGCACCCGACTACGCACAGATACGCAGTATTTT. Protein product: CASTRLRTDTQYF.

V is TRBV2 and J is TRBJ2-5; TRBD2 matches 8 bases. Per germline, CDR1 SNHLY and CDR2 FYNNEI. V shed 3 bases and J 5 bases; nucleotides not matched to a gene: 8. The CDR3 loop spans 15 amino acids. CDR3: CASSDSGGPGETQYF. The CDR3 DNA follows: TGTGCCAGCAGTGACTCGGGAGGGCCGGGTGAGACCCAGTACTTC.

The chain joins TRBV6-5 to TRBJ2-1; TRBD2 aligns across 11 bases. The V segment lost 8 bases and the J segment 9 bases; nucleotides outside the gene matches: 9. The CDR3 contains 14 residues. Germline V gives CDR1 MNHEY, CDR2 SVGAGI. CDR3 region: CASAVAGGWGEQFF. DNA of the CDR3: TGTGCCAGCGCTGTAGCGGGGGGGTGGGGTGAGCAGTTCTTC.